One and the same sample provided the 8 T cell receptor beta chains below, sequenced in a study of T cells after somatic rescue of genetic block (dated by TCRdb to about 2020). To prepare the library, the immunoSEQ multiplex PCR assay was applied. TCRdb holds this immuneACCESS table with in-frame rearrangements only. Some clones are missing; in checked studies, unresolved V genes explain under half, and the rest has no known cause. This sample holds tens of thousands of clones; under 95% were observed only once. Of the sample, about 3% is held by the ten largest clones. Sequencing used peripheral blood mononuclear cells (PBMCs). Receptors originate from a man aged 25-45 years.

This clone came up once. V gene TRBV6-5 combines with J gene TRBJ2-7; TRBD1 matches at 7 bases. The CDR3 is 15 residues long. Germline V lookup: CDR1 MNHEY, CDR2 SVGAGI. V trimming: 4 bases; J trimming: 3 bases; junction bases outside the gene matches: 9. CDR3: CASSSTGDGGYEQYF. The CDR3 DNA reads as TGTGCCAGCAGTTCCACAGGGGACGGCGGCTACGAGCAGTACTTC.

J is TRBJ1-1 and V is TRBV10-2; D gene uncertain. There are 13 residues in the CDR3. Germline V gene data show CDR1 as WSHSY and CDR2 as SAAADI. V was clipped by 3 bases and J by 7 bases, with 12 bases between them. The CDR3 loop reads CASSDLGFSEAFF. CDR3 bases: TGCGCCAGCAGTGACCTCGGGTTTAGTGAAGCTTTCTTT.

The chain has TRBV9 and TRBJ2-1; TRBD1 aligns across 7 bases. CDR1 is SGDLS, CDR2 YYNGEE, per germline. This CDR3 contains 15 residues. With V trimmed by 3 bases and J by 0 bases, 3 bases remained unmatched. The CDR3 nucleotides are TGTGCCAGCAGCGCCGGACAGGTCTCCTACAATGAGCAGTTCTTC. As protein: CASSAGQVSYNEQFF.

The chain couples TRBV7-2 to TRBJ2-7, with 7 bases fitting TRBD1. V lost 2 bases to trimming and J lost 4 bases; unmatched junction nucleotides: 8. Germline CDR1 reads SGHTA; CDR2 reads FQGNSA. CDR3 size: 15 residues. The CDR3 DNA reads TGTGCCAGCAGCTTAATGGCAGGGGGAAGGTACGAGCAGTACTTC. Encoded protein: CASSLMAGGRYEQYF.

The J gene is TRBJ2-1, the V gene TRBV28; TRBD2 matches 13 bases. Germline V lookup: CDR1 MDHEN, CDR2 SYDVKM. Trimming cost V 5 bases and J 8 bases; bases outside gene matches: 3. The CDR3 consists of 14 residues. The CDR3 is CASSGTSGADEQFF. The CDR3 region has the DNA TGTGCCAGCAGTGGGACTAGCGGGGCCGATGAGCAGTTCTTC.

This chain connects TRBV7-6 to TRBJ2-2, with 7 bases aligning to TRBD2. Unmatched junction bases numbered 6, after V lost 5 bases and J lost 0 bases. Germline V gene lookup returns CDR1 SGHVS and CDR2 FNYEAQ. The CDR3 runs 16 residues. The CDR3 here is CASSPTSIPNTGELFF. The CDR3 DNA sequence: TGTGCCAGCAGCCCGACTAGCATCCCGAACACCGGGGAGCTGTTTTTT.

This clone was counted a single time. This chain uses TRBV6-5 with TRBJ1-5; D gene unclear. Looked up from germline, CDR1 is MNHEY and CDR2 is SVGAGI. Deletions cut 4 bases from V and 0 bases from J, with 7 bases between. The CDR3 covers 14 residues. In DNA, the CDR3 is TGTGCCAGCAGTTCGGACGATAGCAATCAGCCCCAGCATTTT. It codes for CASSSDDSNQPQHF.

J is TRBJ1-2 and V is TRBV7-9, with no clear D. The CDR3 spans 11 residues. Germline V gives CDR1 SEHNR, CDR2 FQNEAQ (reference sequence). V was pared by 4 bases and J by 6 bases, with 6 bases between. DNA for the CDR3: TGTGCCAGCAGCTCCCGAAATGGCTACACCTTC. Its protein is CASSSRNGYTF.